This TCR beta chain was captured by sequencing in a study of response to subunit inactivated influenza vaccine. In TCRdb, the RT-PCR reads were re-called with MiXCR into one record per CDR3 protein. The sample includes around 170,000 distinct CDR3 sequences, 9.5% to 12% seen only once; the top ten take roughly 36%. The input for sequencing was CD8+ T cells sorted from PBMCs, taken 23 to 25 months after vaccination. The receptor was isolated from a man aged 50-75 years who received an inactivated influenza vaccine.

CDR3 protein: CASSPTGFTNEKLFF. Written as DNA, the CDR3 is TGTGCCAGCAGTCCGACAGGGTTCACTAATGAAAAACTGTTTTTT. The chain carries TRBV27 and TRBJ1-4, with 7 bases lining up with TRBD1. CDR1 and CDR2 (germline): MNHEY, SMNVEV (reference sequence). The V segment lost 5 bases and the J segment 2 bases; nucleotides outside the gene matches: 5. The CDR3 loop spans 15 amino acids.